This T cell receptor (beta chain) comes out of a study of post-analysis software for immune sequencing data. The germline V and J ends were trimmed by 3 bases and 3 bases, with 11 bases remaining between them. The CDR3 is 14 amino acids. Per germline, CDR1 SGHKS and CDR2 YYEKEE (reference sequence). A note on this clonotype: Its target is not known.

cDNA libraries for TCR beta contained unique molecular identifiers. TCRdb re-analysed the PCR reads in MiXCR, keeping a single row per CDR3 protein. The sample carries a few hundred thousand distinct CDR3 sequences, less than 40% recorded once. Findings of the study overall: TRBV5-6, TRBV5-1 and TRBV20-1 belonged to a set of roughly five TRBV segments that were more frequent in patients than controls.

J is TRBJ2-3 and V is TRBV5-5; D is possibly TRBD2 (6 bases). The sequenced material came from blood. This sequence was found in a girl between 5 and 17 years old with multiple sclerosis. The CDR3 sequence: CASSSGEITDTQYF. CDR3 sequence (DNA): TGTGCCAGCAGCTCGGGGGAGATTACAGATACGCAGTATTTT.